This T cell receptor beta chain was sequenced during a study of beta chain features in type 1 diabetes. Regarding the study as a whole: Junctions at VDJ sites from type 1 diabetes patients had fewer insertions and more deletions. There was a moderate but significant shortening of TCRB CDR3s in all four CD4+ subsets of Type 1 diabetes patients. Sampled from patients, naive, central memory and Treg TCRB repertoires appeared more similar than those sampled from healthy donors.

A note on this clone: The antigen is unknown.

This CDR3 region has 15 residues. After removal of 1 base from V and 5 bases from J, the junction contained 5 bases not matched to a gene. The germline CDR1 and CDR2 sequences are LGHNA and YNFKEQ. Since all of the isolated RNA was reverse transcribed, expressed TCRB transcripts were what got sequenced. The repertoire was sequenced with immunoSEQ multiplex PCR; TCRdb's copy has only in-frame clones and lacks some. This sample has 600,000 to 700,000 clones, with over 10% found just once. Input material: naive CD4+ T cells from blood. The V call is TRBV4-2, the J call TRBJ1-2; 9 bases are a match to TRBD1. This sequence originates from a man in his late teens or twenties with type 1 diabetes. CDR3 sequence reads: CASSQGDGQGYGYTF. The CDR3 DNA is TGTGCCAGCAGCCAAGGGGATGGACAGGGGTATGGCTACACCTTC.